A single sample gave rise to the 10 T cell receptor beta chains below, sequenced in a study of blood T cell repertoires in COVID-19. TCRdb's table, derived via immunoSEQ multiplex PCR, lists solely in-frame clones and lacks some. The sample lists 100,000 to 150,000 clones; over 60% were seen once. The sequencing sample was made of peripheral blood. The receptors come from a woman aged 70-85 years with acute or convalescent COVID-19.

The chain recombines TRBV18 with TRBJ2-2; D not resolved. Germline CDR1 is KGHSH and CDR2 is LQKENI. V lost 0 bases to trimming and J lost 4 bases, with 3 bases between them. The CDR3 runs 13 residues. CDR3: CASSPPSTGELFF. CDR3 sequence (DNA): TGTGCCAGCTCACCACCCTCCACCGGGGAGCTGTTTTTT.

This chain connects TRBV7-2 to TRBJ1-2; tentatively, D is TRBD1 (5 bases). Germline V lookup: CDR1 SGHTA, CDR2 FQGNSA. This CDR3 comprises 14 residues. The V and J ends lost 2 bases and 2 bases respectively, with 9 bases between them. This chain's CDR3 is CASSLLPGNYGYTF. CDR3 nucleotides: TGTGCCAGCAGCTTACTACCAGGGAACTATGGCTACACCTTC.

V usage is TRBV6-2 or TRBV6-3 and J usage is TRBJ2-7, with 9 positions matching TRBD1. The ends lost 5 bases at V and 6 bases at J; junction bases unmatched: 14. Germline V gene sequence: CDR1 MNHEY, CDR2 SVGEGT. The CDR3 sequence is 16 residues long. The CDR3 is CASSQNRDRALVEQYF. CDR3 nucleotides: TGTGCCAGCAGTCAAAACCGGGACAGGGCTCTTGTCGAGCAGTACTTC.

In regard to this clone: A much larger clone is a single base away; this may be a read error. The V call is TRBV16, the J call TRBJ1-1; D unclear. The CDR3 has 13 residues. Deletions cut 4 bases from V and 4 bases from J, with 10 bases between. Germline CDR1 is KGHSY and CDR2 is FQNENV. DNA of the CDR3: TGTGCCAGCAGCCTAGGGCGGGGCACTGAAGCTTTCTTT. The encoded protein is CASSLGRGTEAFF.

The rearrangement uses TRBV11-2 and TRBJ2-4; unclear D gene. Trimming pared 6 bases from V and 7 bases from J, leaving 13 bases between. CDR3 length: 13 residues. The germline gives CDR1 SGHAT, CDR2 FQNNGV. The CDR3 DNA reads as TGTGCCAGCAGACGCCCCGGAGACAACATTCAGTACTTC. It codes for CASRRPGDNIQYF.

This chain links TRBV5-1 with TRBJ2-7; 7 positions agree with TRBD2. This CDR3 spans 13 amino acids. Germline CDR1 and CDR2: SGHRS and YFSETQ. The ends lost 3 bases at V and 6 bases at J; junction bases unmatched: 6. CDR3 residues: CASSSGGIGEQYF. CDR3 DNA: TGCGCCAGCAGCTCCGGGGGGATCGGCGAGCAGTACTTC.

V gene TRBV29-1 combines with J gene TRBJ2-7; 14 bases align to TRBD2. This CDR3 contains 14 residues. Trimming removed 8 bases from V and 4 bases from J; junction bases left unmatched: 7. Germline loops: CDR1 SQVTM, CDR2 ANQGSEA. The CDR3: CSTGTSGSGYEQYF. In DNA, the CDR3 is TGCAGCACCGGGACTAGCGGGAGTGGGTACGAGCAGTACTTC.

This clone has more than one count but fewer than ten. The chain recombines TRBV19 with TRBJ1-6; D might be TRBD1 (5 bases). The V gene lost 11 bases and the J gene lost 2 bases, with 16 bases spanning the gap. This CDR3 spans 15 amino acids. Per germline, CDR1 LNHDA and CDR2 SQIVND (reference sequence). The CDR3 region has the DNA TGTGCCGTGGGCCAGGGAGGGGCCTATAATTCACCCCTCCACTTT. As protein: CAVGQGGAYNSPLHF.

This clone was seen more than once but under ten times. The genes are TRBV10-3 and TRBJ2-2; 10 nucleotides match TRBD2. Germline values: CDR1 ENHRY, CDR2 SYGVKD. V lost 2 bases and J lost 4; bases outside the gene matches: 1. CDR3 size: 15 residues. CDR3 bases: TGTGCCATCAGTGAGGAGCGGGGGGGCACCGGGGAGCTGTTTTTT. It yields the protein CAISEERGGTGELFF.

The V call is TRBV2, the J call TRBJ2-1, with 11 bases fitting TRBD2. CDR1 and CDR2 from the germline V gene are SNHLY and FYNNEI. The length of the CDR3 is 14 residues. J was trimmed by 9 bases and V by 7 bases; bases with no gene match: 8. CDR3 sequence (DNA): TGTGCCAGCAACAGGGTAGCGGGGGGGAGTGAGCAGTTCTTC. Encoded protein: CASNRVAGGSEQFF.